This T cell receptor beta chain came from a study of cytomegalovirus exposure and HLA in healthy donors. 60 Vbeta and 13 Jbeta primers were used in PCR. Clones were read by immunoSEQ multiplex PCR, and TCRdb kept only the in-frame ones, dropping some. The sample contains approximately 160,000 clones, 55% to 70% of which appear only once. The CDR3 has 16 amino acids. From germline, CDR1 is MDHEN and CDR2 SYDVKM. The study, taken as a whole, reports: Analysis was carried out at a later point, and it linked a missense DCLRE1C variant to TCR beta V- and J-gene trimming. Confirmation was obtained in vitro that a few CMV-associated chains are specific for CMV antigens. Reportedly, TCR beta sequences accurately predicted HLA-A and HLA-B alleles in most subjects. A later analysis associated 15,000 or so TCR beta sequences with HLA alleles at a 0.05 false discovery rate.

A word on this clone: Its target is unknown. At one end the junction does not follow the germline gene, possibly because of a read error.

This receptor was obtained from a middle-aged woman in good health and CMV-seropositive. The chain is built from TRBV28 and TRBJ1-5; 8 nucleotides match TRBD1. Sequenced: PBMCs. The CDR3 here is CASRDRDGYSNQPQNF. The CDR3 DNA sequence: TGTGCCAGCAGGGACAGGGACGGTTATAGCAATCAGCCCCAGAATTTT. Complete variable domain (other parts from reference TRBV28 and TRBJ1-5): DVKVTQSSRYLVKRTGEKVFLECVQDMDHENMFWYRQDPGLGLRLIYFSYDVKMKEKGDIPEGYSVSREKKERFSLILESASTNQTSMYLCASRDRDGYSNQPQNFGDGTRLSIL.